This TCR beta chain derives from a study of cytomegalovirus exposure and HLA in healthy donors. The PCR used 60 Vbeta and 13 Jbeta primers. Libraries were prepared by immunoSEQ multiplex PCR; TCRdb keeps only in-frame clonotypes and omits some of them. The sample includes under 150,000 clones, just under 85% of them seen just once. The table lists this clone with a count of one. The origin of this receptor is a boy aged 2 to 10 in good health and CMV-seronegative. The sample consisted of PBMCs.

The CDR3 coding sequence is TGTGCCAGCAGCCTCATAGCGGGCGAGCAGTACTTC. It specifies CASSLIAGEQYF. The J gene is TRBJ2-7, the V gene TRBV7-2; 7 bases agree with TRBD2. There are 12 residues in the CDR3. Germline values: CDR1 SGHTA, CDR2 FQGNSA. V lost 5 bases and J lost 6; bases outside the gene matches: 4.